The clone carrying this T cell receptor (beta chain) was seen once. TCRdb's table, derived via immunoSEQ multiplex PCR, lists solely in-frame clones and lacks some. This table has roughly 93,000 clones, 80% to 95% appearing once. The entry originates in a study of T cell changes during pregnancy in multiple sclerosis. The CDR3 sequence is 17 residues long. Germline V CDR1 and CDR2: KGHSH, LQKENI. Trimming shortened V by 1 base and J by 0 bases, and 13 bases separated the two germline ends. The J gene is TRBJ2-1, the V gene TRBV18; D is uncertain. This receptor was identified in a female donor with multiple sclerosis, enrolled in a pregnancy study. The sample consisted of peripheral blood, taken before pregnancy. The CDR3 DNA sequence: TGTGCCAGCTCACCACGCGGCCTATCGAGCTCCTACAATGAGCAGTTCTTC. It specifies CASSPRGLSSSYNEQFF.